The 20 T cell receptor beta chains below all came from one sample that was sequenced in a study of T cells after posttransplantation cyclophosphamide. Sequenced by immunoSEQ multiplex PCR; TCRdb stores in-frame clones only, minus some. The sample is made up of about 41,000 clones, none counted only once. Sequencing was carried out using PBMCs. The receptors were sampled from a young man in good health and a related stem cell transplant donor.

Ten or more counts support this clone. The chain is built from TRBV6-1 and TRBJ1-1; D gene uncertain. The CDR3 has 13 residues. Trimming shortened V by 4 bases and J by 1 base, and 7 bases separated the two germline ends. CDR1 and CDR2 from the germline V gene are MNHNS and SASEGT. The CDR3 region has the DNA TGTGCCAGCAGTGCGCGAGAGAACACTGAAGCTTTCTTT. Encoded protein: CASSARENTEAFF.

This clone was counted at least ten times. The V and J genes are TRBV5-4 and TRBJ1-3; possibly TRBD1 for D (6 bases). V gave up 4 bases and J gave up 4 bases, with 15 bases separating them. In germline, CDR1 is SGHNT, CDR2 YYREEE (reference sequence). The CDR3 consists of 15 residues. In DNA form, the CDR3 reads TGTGCCAGCAGCCTGCAGGGGCCGGGAGGAAACACCATATATTTT. Amino acid sequence: CASSLQGPGGNTIYF.

This clone was seen at least ten times. This chain uses TRBV10-3 with TRBJ1-2, with 10 bases that match TRBD1. Losses at the gene ends were 5 bases for V and 4 bases for J; bases not matched to a gene: 7. Germline CDR1 is ENHRY and CDR2 is SYGVKD. The CDR3 loop spans 15 amino acids. The DNA of the CDR3 is TGTGCCATCAGTTACCCGGACAGGGGGGGCTATGGCTACACCTTC. Protein product: CAISYPDRGGYGYTF.

This clone was seen many times. This sequence joins TRBV5-4 and TRBJ2-1; D gene uncertain. V was shortened by 0 bases and J by 2 bases, with 9 bases between the two germline ends. The CDR3 is made up of 15 amino acids. Germline V gene sequence: CDR1 SGHNT, CDR2 YYREEE (reference sequence). Here the CDR3 DNA reads TGTGCCAGCAGCTTGGCCGGTTATGCCTACAATGAGCAGTTCTTC. Protein: CASSLAGYAYNEQFF.

A few counts support this clone. The CDR3 DNA reads as TGTGCCAGCAGCCCTTACAGCGGGCTGGGAGATACGCAGTATTTT. Residues: CASSPYSGLGDTQYF. V gene TRBV11-3 combines with J gene TRBJ2-3; D is perhaps TRBD2 (6 bases). Germline lookup yields CDR1 SGHNT and CDR2 YENEEA. CDR3 length: 15 residues. Trimming took 5 bases from V and 5 from J, leaving 17 bases between them.

Many counts were recorded for this clone. This sequence joins TRBV18 and TRBJ1-5; 12 bases are shared with TRBD1. V gave up 6 bases and J gave up 7 bases; unmatched junction bases: 10. CDR3 length: 16 residues. CDR1 is KGHSH, CDR2 LQKENI, per germline. DNA for the CDR3: TGTGCCAGCTCCCCCGGGACAGGGGGCGCGGAACAGCCCCAGCATTTT. Its translation: CASSPGTGGAEQPQHF.

This clone came up many times. This chain connects TRBV5-8 to TRBJ2-7; TRBD1 is a possible D gene (6 bases). CDR1 is SGHTS and CDR2 is YDEGEE in the germline V gene. V lost 0 bases, J lost 6 bases, and 13 bases lay in between. The CDR3 loop spans 14 amino acids. The CDR3: CASSLEGPGVEQYF. CDR3 bases: TGTGCCAGCAGCTTGGAGGGCCCAGGGGTCGAGCAGTACTTC.

This clone was seen at least ten times. The chain uses TRBV12-5 and TRBJ1-1; D not resolved. The CDR3 is 14 amino acids. The germline CDR1 and CDR2 sequences are LGHNT and FRNRAP. V lost 1 base, J lost 4 bases, and 10 bases lay in between. The CDR3: CASGLASKGTEAFF. The CDR3 nucleotides read TGTGCTAGTGGTTTGGCATCAAAAGGCACTGAAGCTTTCTTT.

This clone has a count of ten or more. The chain couples TRBV5-1 to TRBJ2-7; D is possibly TRBD1 (6 bases). The CDR3 extends over 14 amino acids. From germline, CDR1 is SGHRS and CDR2 YFSETQ. V lost 1 base, J lost 3 bases, and 11 bases lay in between. The CDR3 bases are TGCGCCAGCAGCTTGTTGGGACAAAACTACGAGCAGTACTTC. The encoded protein is CASSLLGQNYEQYF.

This clone was recorded many times. The genes are TRBV4-3 and TRBJ1-3; D call uncertain. CDR1 and CDR2 from the germline V gene are LGHNA and YSLEER. Trimming stripped 0 bases from V and 0 bases from J, with 9 bases between. This CDR3 comprises 16 residues. The CDR3 DNA is TGCGCCAGCAGCCAAGATCGAGGTATCTCTGGAAACACCATATATTTT. This translates into CASSQDRGISGNTIYF.

This clone was seen many times. This rearrangement joins TRBV11-2 to TRBJ1-2, with 7 bases fitting TRBD1. Losses at the gene ends were 0 bases for V and 2 bases for J; bases not matched to a gene: 3. CDR1 SGHAT and CDR2 FQNNGV come from the germline V gene. There are 15 residues in the CDR3. In DNA, the CDR3 is TGTGCCAGCAGCTTAGAGGGCAGGGGGAACTATGGCTACACCTTC. This codes for CASSLEGRGNYGYTF.

This clone showed up many times. This rearrangement joins TRBV11-2 to TRBJ2-7; tentative D call: TRBD1 (6 bases). Germline CDR1 and CDR2: SGHAT and FQNNGV. V shed 3 bases and J shed 3 bases, with 15 bases lying between them. CDR3 length: 15 residues. The chain's CDR3 is CASSLSWDTHYEQYF. In DNA form, the CDR3 reads TGTGCCAGCAGCTTGAGTTGGGACACGCACTACGAGCAGTACTTC.

This clone has at least ten counts. This sequence joins TRBV28 and TRBJ2-1, with TRBD2 matching over 11 bases. Trimming at V came to 8 bases and at J to 9 bases, leaving 9 bases not matched to a gene. Germline V gene data show CDR1 as MDHEN and CDR2 as SYDVKM. The CDR3 is made up of 14 amino acids. The DNA for the CDR3 is TGTGCCAGCCTTAGCGGGGGGGCTGGGAGTGAGCAGTTCTTC. Amino acids: CASLSGGAGSEQFF.

This clone was counted ten times or more. V gene TRBV7-9 combines with J gene TRBJ1-6; 10 positions match TRBD1. The CDR3 contains 15 residues. CDR1 and CDR2 (germline): SEHNR, FQNEAQ (reference sequence). The junction had 4 bases not matched to a gene; V was cut back by 3 bases and J by 8 bases. CDR3 sequence reads: CASSFYGQGDSPLHF. Here the CDR3 DNA reads TGTGCCAGCAGCTTCTACGGACAGGGGGATTCACCCCTCCACTTT.

In this sample, this clone turned up many times. V gene TRBV7-8 combines with J gene TRBJ1-1; 8 bases agree with TRBD1. The ends lost 3 bases at V and 5 bases at J; junction bases unmatched: 5. The CDR3 has 14 amino acids. Looked up from germline, CDR1 is SGHVS and CDR2 is FQNEAQ. DNA of the CDR3: TGTGCCAGCAGCTTGCAGGGGGCTTGGACTGAAGCTTTCTTT. Protein sequence: CASSLQGAWTEAFF. The full variable domain, rest sourced from reference TRBV7-8 and TRBJ1-1, is GAGVSQSPRYKVAKRGQDVALRCDPISGHVSLFWYQQALGQGPEFLTYFQNEAQLDKSGLPSDRFFAERPEGSVSTLKIQRTQQEDSAVYLCASSLQGAWTEAFFGQGTRLTVV.

The genes are TRBV7-3 and TRBJ2-3, with 8 bases fitting TRBD2. J gave up 5 bases and V 5 bases, and 6 bases lay outside the gene matches. The CDR3 covers 14 residues. CDR1 is SGHTA, CDR2 FQGTGA, per germline. The CDR3: CASSITGGKDTQYF. CDR3 sequence (DNA): TGTGCCAGCAGCATTACGGGGGGGAAAGATACGCAGTATTTT.

This clone has only a few counts. This chain joins TRBV6-5 and TRBJ1-1; D possibly corresponds to TRBD1 (6 bases). From germline, CDR1 is MNHEY and CDR2 SVGAGI. With 6 bases removed from V and 4 bases from J, the gap between germline ends came to 15 bases. This CDR3 is built from 14 residues. CDR3 sequence: CASRDTGLSTEAFF. CDR3 DNA sequence: TGTGCCAGCAGGGATACAGGGTTGAGCACTGAAGCTTTCTTT.

In this sample, this clone turned up many times. The V gene is TRBV6-5, the J gene TRBJ1-3; TRBD1 aligns across 9 bases. V dropped 2 bases and J dropped 2; count of bases not matched to a gene: 4. CDR3 size: 16 residues. CDR1 MNHEY and CDR2 SVGAGI come from the germline V gene. The CDR3 region is CASSYGQGTPGNTIYF. The CDR3 DNA is TGTGCCAGCAGTTACGGACAGGGGACACCTGGAAACACCATATATTTT.

This clone was counted many times. This chain links TRBV5-1 with TRBJ2-1; tentatively, D is TRBD1 (6 bases). Germline CDR1 is SGHRS and CDR2 is YFSETQ. CDR3 length: 17 residues. The V end lost 5 bases, the J end lost 5 bases, and 23 bases lay between the germline ends. The DNA for the CDR3 is TGCGCCAGCAGTCCGGCCGGTAGCAGGGGAGTACACAATGAGCAGTTCTTC. Its protein is CASSPAGSRGVHNEQFF.

This clone was seen repeatedly, ten times or more. V and J are TRBV7-9 and TRBJ1-1, with 7 bases that match TRBD1. This CDR3 is built from 16 residues. The germline V gene has CDR1 SEHNR and CDR2 FQNEAQ (reference sequence). DNA for the CDR3: TGTGTCTTTATCGCCCCGGGACAGATGACGAACACTGAAGCTTTCTTT. It translates to CVFIAPGQMTNTEAFF.